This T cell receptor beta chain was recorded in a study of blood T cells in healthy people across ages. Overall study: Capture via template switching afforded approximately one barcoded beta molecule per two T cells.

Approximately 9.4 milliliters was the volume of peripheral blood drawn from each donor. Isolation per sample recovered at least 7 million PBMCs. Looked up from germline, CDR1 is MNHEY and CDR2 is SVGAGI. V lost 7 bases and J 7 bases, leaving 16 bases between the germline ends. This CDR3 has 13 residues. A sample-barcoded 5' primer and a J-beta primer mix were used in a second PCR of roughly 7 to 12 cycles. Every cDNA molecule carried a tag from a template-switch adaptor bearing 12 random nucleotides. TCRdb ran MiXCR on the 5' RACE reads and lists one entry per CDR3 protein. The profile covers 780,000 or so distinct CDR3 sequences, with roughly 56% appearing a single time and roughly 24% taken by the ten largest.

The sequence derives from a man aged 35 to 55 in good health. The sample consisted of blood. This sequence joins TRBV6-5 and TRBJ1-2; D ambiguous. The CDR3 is CASIKSPEGGYTF. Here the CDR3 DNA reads TGTGCCAGCATCAAGTCCCCAGAGGGTGGCTACACCTTC.